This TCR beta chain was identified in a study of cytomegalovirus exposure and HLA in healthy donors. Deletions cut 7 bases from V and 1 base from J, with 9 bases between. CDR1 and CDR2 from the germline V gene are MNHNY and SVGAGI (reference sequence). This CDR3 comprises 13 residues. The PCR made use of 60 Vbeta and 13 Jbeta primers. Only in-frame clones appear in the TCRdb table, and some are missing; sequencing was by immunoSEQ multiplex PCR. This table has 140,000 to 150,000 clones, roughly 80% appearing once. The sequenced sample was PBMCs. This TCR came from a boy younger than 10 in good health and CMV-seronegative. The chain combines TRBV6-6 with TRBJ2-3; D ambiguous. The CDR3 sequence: CASNLGGTDTQYF. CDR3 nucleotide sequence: TGTGCCAGCAACCTAGGAGGCACAGATACGCAGTATTTT.